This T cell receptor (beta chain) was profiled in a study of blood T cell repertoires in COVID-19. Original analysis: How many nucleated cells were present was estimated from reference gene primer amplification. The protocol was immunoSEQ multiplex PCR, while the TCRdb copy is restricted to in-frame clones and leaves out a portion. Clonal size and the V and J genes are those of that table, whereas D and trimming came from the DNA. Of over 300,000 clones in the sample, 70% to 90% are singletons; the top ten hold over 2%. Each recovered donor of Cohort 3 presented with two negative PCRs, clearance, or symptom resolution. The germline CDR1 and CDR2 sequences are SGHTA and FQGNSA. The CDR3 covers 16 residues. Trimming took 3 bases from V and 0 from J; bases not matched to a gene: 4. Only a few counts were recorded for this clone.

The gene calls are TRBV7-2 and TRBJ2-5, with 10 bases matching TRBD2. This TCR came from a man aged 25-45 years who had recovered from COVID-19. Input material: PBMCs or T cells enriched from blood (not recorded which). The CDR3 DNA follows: TGTGCCAGCAGCTTTCAAGCGGGGGGGAACCAAGAGACCCAGTACTTC. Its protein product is CASSFQAGGNQETQYF.